The clone carrying this T cell receptor beta chain was counted only a few times. The data were obtained in a study of human T cells and chemical hapten exposure. Losses at the gene ends were 3 bases for V and 7 bases for J; bases not matched to a gene: 5. CDR3 length: 13 amino acids. Germline V CDR1 and CDR2: SQVTM, ANQGSEA. MiXCR, run by TCRdb on the RACE reads, gives a single entry per CDR3 protein. The sample records 180,000 or so distinct CDR3 sequences, under 30% being singletons. Time point described: patch test 3, about 24 weeks after DPC sensitization. The treatment was: therapeutic diphenylcyclopropenone sensitization with weekly scalp DPC.

Sequenced here: whole blood, sampled in connection with sensitization to the hapten diphenylcyclopropenone (DPC). The sequence was obtained from a woman aged 40 to 55 with alopecia areata. Some clones in this sample may be carry-over from other donors' samples. The genes are TRBV29-1 and TRBJ1-5, with 8 bases matching TRBD1. DNA for the CDR3: TGCAGCGTTGAGGACAGGGTTGGCCAGCCCCAGCATTTT. Amino acids: CSVEDRVGQPQHF.